A single sample is the source of the 26 T cell receptor beta chains below, sequenced in a study of early T cells in non-severe SARS-CoV-2 infection. TCRdb re-called the 5' RACE reads through MiXCR, storing one row per CDR3 protein. The sample has 65,000 to 95,000 distinct CDR3 sequences; less than 15% are singletons. The starting material was whole blood, obtained at baseline. The receptors shown here come from an adult who was a healthcare worker with PCR-confirmed SARS-CoV-2 infection or an uninfected control (not recorded which). The donor label of this sample is uncertain.

This clonotype was detected a few times. The J gene is TRBJ1-5, the V gene TRBV27; a possible D gene is TRBD1 (5 bases). V was shortened by 2 bases and J by 2 bases, with 22 bases between the two germline ends. Germline CDR1 reads MNHEY; CDR2 reads SMNVEV (reference sequence). This CDR3 contains 19 residues. Here the CDR3 reads CASSLRLGGVRTGNQPQHF. The CDR3 region has the DNA TGTGCCAGCAGTTTAAGGCTCGGAGGGGTGCGCACGGGCAATCAGCCCCAGCATTTT.

In this sample, this clonotype turned up a few times. CDR3 nucleotide sequence: TGTGCCAGCAGCTTAGAACCCCGGCCGGGTTGGGATACGCAGTATTTT. Translated: CASSLEPRPGWDTQYF. The V call is TRBV11-2, the J call TRBJ2-3; D remains unclear. The CDR3 is 16 residues long. Per germline, CDR1 SGHAT and CDR2 FQNNGV. Trimming removed 0 bases from V and 6 bases from J, with 16 bases in between.

This clonotype was seen a few times. The chain combines TRBV12-3 or TRBV12-4 with TRBJ1-1; possible D gene TRBD1, 6 bases. V gave up 1 base and J gave up 2 bases, with 8 bases separating them. This CDR3 has 14 residues. The CDR3 loop reads CASSLVGTNTEAFF. CDR3 nucleotide sequence: TGTGCCAGCAGTTTAGTGGGGACAAACACTGAAGCTTTCTTT.

The chain carries TRBV11-2 and TRBJ2-4, with D possibly being TRBD1 or TRBD2 (5 bases each). The CDR3 runs 12 residues. Trimming pared 4 bases from V and 7 bases from J, leaving 8 bases between. Per germline, CDR1 SGHAT and CDR2 FQNNGV. The CDR3 sequence is CASSSRGNIQYF. The CDR3, as DNA: TGTGCCAGCAGCTCGAGGGGCAACATTCAGTACTTC.

The chain has TRBV3-1 and TRBJ2-1, with 13 nucleotides matching TRBD2. Germline V CDR1 and CDR2: LGHDT, YNNKEL (reference sequence). Trimming took 0 bases from V and 7 from J; bases not matched to a gene: 6. The CDR3 runs 17 residues. CDR3 nucleotide sequence: TGTGCCAGCAGCCAAGAAAGGGGGACTAGCGGGGTTAATGAGCAGTTCTTC. Protein product: CASSQERGTSGVNEQFF.

This clonotype was picked up many times. The V and J genes are TRBV6-2 or TRBV6-3 and TRBJ2-7; no clear D gene. V was cut by 0 bases and J by 4 bases, with 13 bases left in between. This CDR3 comprises 15 residues. Germline V gives CDR1 MNHEY, CDR2 SVGEGT. In DNA, the CDR3 is TGTGCCAGCAGTTACTCGAGGTTGGGCCGTTACGAGCAGTACTTC. Amino acid sequence: CASSYSRLGRYEQYF.

This clonotype was observed at least ten times. CDR3 in DNA: TGTGCCAGCAGTCTCGGGACGGCCAATCAGCCCCAGCATTTT. This encodes CASSLGTANQPQHF. The V gene is TRBV12-3 or TRBV12-4, the J gene TRBJ1-5; TRBD1 might be the D (5 bases). The CDR3 extends over 14 amino acids. Deletions cut 5 bases from V and 3 bases from J, with 11 bases between.

The chain recombines TRBV6-6 with TRBJ2-5; no clear D gene. Trimming left V 2 bases short and J 5 bases short, with 12 bases between. Germline assignment: CDR1 MNHNY and CDR2 SVGAGI (reference sequence). This CDR3 region has 14 residues. The CDR3 protein is CASSYKLNGETQYF. The DNA of the CDR3 is TGTGCCAGCAGTTACAAGCTTAACGGGGAGACCCAGTACTTC.

The rearrangement links TRBV5-1 to TRBJ2-2, with unresolved D. Deletions cut 2 bases from V and 7 bases from J, with 6 bases between. The CDR3 has 12 amino acids. From germline, CDR1 is SGHRS and CDR2 YFSETQ. The CDR3, as DNA: TGCGCCAGCAGCTTTATGGGCGGGGAGCTGTTTTTT. Translated: CASSFMGGELFF.

This clonotype has a count of ten or more. This chain connects TRBV20-1 to TRBJ2-3, with 8 bases aligning to TRBD1. Looked up from germline, CDR1 is DFQATT and CDR2 is SNEGSKA (reference sequence). V lost 2 bases to trimming and J lost 0 bases; unmatched junction nucleotides: 4. The CDR3 spans 15 residues. The CDR3: CSARRRGRSTDTQYF. CDR3 in DNA: TGCAGTGCTAGACGCAGGGGGCGTAGCACAGATACGCAGTATTTT.

The rearrangement links TRBV11-3 to TRBJ2-3; D is uncertain. Trimming left V 5 bases short and J 5 bases short, with 8 bases between. This CDR3 is built from 12 residues. Per the germline V gene, CDR1 is SGHNT and CDR2 is YENEEA. This CDR3 is CASSPRVDTQYF. The CDR3 DNA sequence: TGTGCCAGCAGCCCAAGGGTAGATACGCAGTATTTT.

This chain links TRBV6-6 with TRBJ2-1; D might be TRBD2 (6 bases). Germline assignment: CDR1 MNHNY and CDR2 SVGAGI (reference sequence). V lost 7 bases and J lost 8, with 24 bases in between. The CDR3 consists of 16 residues. The CDR3, as DNA: TGTGCCAGCATCTCCCGACTTCAGCGGGTGGGGGATGAGCAGTTCTTC. Amino acid sequence: CASISRLQRVGDEQFF.

This clonotype was seen at least ten times. The chain joins TRBV9 to TRBJ2-1; D is undetermined. This CDR3 contains 15 residues. Germline loops: CDR1 SGDLS, CDR2 YYNGEE. Trimming cost V 3 bases and J 4 bases, with 14 bases left between them. CDR3 in amino acids: CASSDAAQSYNEQFF. The CDR3 nucleotides read TGTGCCAGCAGCGATGCGGCACAGAGTTACAATGAGCAGTTCTTC.

This clonotype was counted a few times. The chain recombines TRBV5-1 with TRBJ2-7, with D unclear. This CDR3 has 14 residues. Per germline, CDR1 SGHRS and CDR2 YFSETQ. V was shortened by 4 bases and J by 3 bases, with 14 bases between the two germline ends. CDR3 DNA sequence: TGCGCCAGCAGCCGGGCCGGAGCCCGCTACGAGCAGTACTTC. Protein: CASSRAGARYEQYF.

This chain links TRBV6-6 with TRBJ2-3, with D possibly being TRBD2 (5 bases). Germline V gene data show CDR1 as MNHNY and CDR2 as SVGAGI (reference sequence). V lost 1 base and J 6 bases, leaving 11 bases between the germline ends. This CDR3 is 14 amino acids long. CDR3 loop: CASSYLVAPDTQYF. CDR3 nucleotides: TGTGCCAGCAGTTACTTAGTAGCGCCCGATACGCAGTATTTT.

This clonotype was observed a few times. Written as DNA, the CDR3 is TGTGCCAGCAGCCTTGGGCTAAGCGGTCAAGAGACCCAGTACTTC. Translated: CASSLGLSGQETQYF. J is TRBJ2-5 and V is TRBV9; D is possibly TRBD2 (5 bases). Germline loops: CDR1 SGDLS, CDR2 YYNGEE. This CDR3 region has 15 residues. V shed 4 bases and J shed 2 bases, with 15 bases lying between them.

V and J are TRBV27 and TRBJ2-1, with 9 bases identical to TRBD1. The germline CDR1 and CDR2 sequences are MNHEY and SMNVEV (reference sequence). This CDR3 is 15 amino acids long. With V trimmed by 3 bases and J by 6 bases, 6 bases remained unmatched. The CDR3 DNA sequence: TGTGCCAGCAGTTTGGTGGGACAGGGAGCCAATGAGCAGTTCTTC. Its protein product is CASSLVGQGANEQFF.

This clonotype has a count of ten or more. V and J are TRBV12-3 or TRBV12-4 and TRBJ2-7; unclear D gene. Trimming removed 4 bases at V and 0 bases at J, with 10 bases between. This CDR3 has 14 residues. The CDR3 nucleotides are TGTGCCAGCAGTTGGGTCGGCAGCTCCTACGAGCAGTACTTC. Translation gives CASSWVGSSYEQYF.

V is TRBV12-3 or TRBV12-4 and J is TRBJ1-2; TRBD1 might be the D (6 bases). V lost 4 bases to trimming and J lost 4 bases, with 10 bases between them. This CDR3 contains 13 residues. The CDR3 DNA is TGTGCCAGCAGTTGGACAGAGAGCTATGGCTACACCTTC. This translates into CASSWTESYGYTF.

The V gene is TRBV6-5, the J gene TRBJ1-1, with D uncertain. CDR1 is MNHEY, CDR2 SVGAGI, per germline. CDR3 length: 14 amino acids. The V and J ends lost 4 bases and 6 bases respectively, with 15 bases between them. In nucleotides, the CDR3 is TGTGCCAGCAGTTCCCCCCGGGGAAGCTCTGAAGCTTTCTTT. It is translated as CASSSPRGSSEAFF.

In this sample, this clonotype turned up a few times. This chain joins TRBV3-1 and TRBJ1-1; TRBD1 might be the D (6 bases). Between the trimmed V and J ends, which lost 0 bases and 11 bases, there was a span of 16 bases. Germline assignment: CDR1 LGHDT and CDR2 YNNKEL (reference sequence). CDR3 size: 14 residues. CDR3 in amino acids: CASSQDLGTQGAFF. The CDR3 DNA reads TGTGCCAGCAGCCAAGATTTAGGGACCCAGGGGGCTTTCTTT.

The table lists this clonotype with many counts. The chain links TRBV5-1 to TRBJ1-3, with TRBD1 matching 8 bases. With 4 bases clipped from V and 8 bases from J, the junction kept 8 bases outside the gene matches. The CDR3 consists of 14 residues. Germline-derived CDR1 and CDR2 are SGHRS and YFSETQ. In DNA form, the CDR3 reads TGCGCCAGCAGCCCCCGGACAGGGATGGACACCATATATTTT. Amino acid sequence: CASSPRTGMDTIYF.

DNA of the CDR3: TGCAGCGTCCGGGATGGATCTGGAAACACCATATATTTT. This gives the protein CSVRDGSGNTIYF. The chain uses TRBV29-1 and TRBJ1-3; D not resolved. Trimming pared 6 bases from V and 1 base from J, leaving 10 bases between. Per germline, CDR1 SQVTM and CDR2 ANQGSEA. The CDR3 sequence is 13 residues long.

This clonotype showed up just a few times. The chain carries TRBV7-3 and TRBJ2-3, with a possible D match to TRBD2 (5 bases). The V and J ends lost 5 bases and 9 bases respectively, with 15 bases between them. Germline V gene lookup returns CDR1 SGHTA and CDR2 FQGTGA. The CDR3 totals 13 residues. CDR3 residues: CASSRDYSETQYF. DNA of the CDR3: TGTGCCAGCAGCCGAGACTACAGTGAGACGCAGTATTTT.

The chain is built from TRBV6-6 and TRBJ2-1; TRBD2 matches 7 bases. This CDR3 is built from 16 residues. Germline trimming cut 6 bases from V and 8 bases from J; bases unmatched to any gene: 16. Germline V gene sequence: CDR1 MNHNY, CDR2 SVGAGI (reference sequence). The CDR3 DNA reads TGTGCCAGCAGAATCCCCGGGACTATTTGGTGGGATGAGCAGTTCTTC. Translation gives CASRIPGTIWWDEQFF.

This clonotype was observed a few times. The V call is TRBV2, the J call TRBJ1-1; D uncertain. The CDR3 covers 14 residues. Germline V gives CDR1 SNHLY, CDR2 FYNNEI. Trimming left V 3 bases short and J 3 bases short, with 11 bases between. The CDR3: CASSDGGGYTEAFF. The CDR3 DNA reads TGTGCCAGCAGTGATGGAGGCGGGTACACTGAAGCTTTCTTT.